This T cell receptor beta chain originates from a study of response to subunit inactivated influenza vaccine. General observations from the study: Each seasonal flu vaccination may recruit only limited new T cells, authors suggested.

At least ten counts were recorded for this clonotype. The target antigen is unknown. TCRdb independently ran MiXCR on the RT-PCR reads; one entry per CDR3 protein. Of around 190,000 distinct CDR3 sequences in the sample, around 9% are singletons; the top ten hold roughly a tenth. This TCR came from a man aged 45-65 years who received an inactivated influenza vaccine. Material: non-naive T cells sorted from PBMCs, obtained on the day of vaccination.

In DNA form, the CDR3 reads TGTGCCAGCAGCTTAGTTGTGACTAGCGGGGATACGCAGTATTTT. Protein sequence: CASSLVVTSGDTQYF. The V gene is TRBV7-2, the J gene TRBJ2-3, with TRBD2 matching 10 bases. Germline assignment: CDR1 SGHTA and CDR2 FQGNSA. V lost 1 base, J lost 6 bases, and 4 bases stayed unmatched. This CDR3 is 15 amino acids long.